The entry below describes one T cell receptor (beta chain). Its antigen is not known. Its ends do not fully match the called genes, so a read error is possible. Germline CDR1 and CDR2: MGHRA and YSYEKL. The CDR3 is 15 amino acids. This entry is derived from a study of cytomegalovirus exposure and HLA in healthy donors. Study-wide context: Around 180 million T cells yielded 100 million or so unique TCR beta sequences in earlier analysis. The study's findings and limits: Sequencing depth roughly uniform across donors was assumed in presence/absence analyses.

Use of 60 Vbeta and 13 Jbeta primers characterized the PCR. Only in-frame clones appear in the TCRdb table, and some are missing; sequencing was by immunoSEQ multiplex PCR. The sample table includes 75,000 to 85,000 clones. The chain uses TRBV4-1 and TRBJ2-5, with 7 bases lining up with TRBD2. The DNA end is a closer match to TRBJ2-7, so the J assignment may be wrong. This sequence was found in a young man in good health and CMV-seropositive. Sequenced material: PBMCs. CDR3 in amino acids: CASSQAPGLQYEQYF. CDR3 nucleotide sequence: TGCGCCAGCAGTCAAGCTCCGGGACTACAATACGAGCAGTACTTC.